The 26 T cell receptor beta chains given below trace back to one sample, sequenced in a study of CD8 T cell repertoires and HIV-1 epitope variants (TCRdb year 2020). To prepare the library, the immunoSEQ multiplex PCR assay was applied. The table comes from immuneACCESS by way of TCRdb, which keeps in-frame sequences with V and J called. Part of the clones is missing from these tables; in studies checked, under half for an unresolved V gene and the rest for unknown reasons. The sample table lists several thousand clones, around two thirds of them with a count of one. 40% to 55% of the sample is in the top ten clones. Their target antigens are unknown. The sequenced sample was cultured CD8+ T cells derived from PBMCs. The source is a male donor with HIV.

This clone came up a few times. CDR3 coding DNA: TGTGCCAGCAGTTTAACAGGGGGGTCCGAGCAGTACTTC. It translates to CASSLTGGSEQYF. J is TRBJ2-7 and V is TRBV28; 8 bases align to TRBD1. The CDR3 extends over 13 amino acids. V lost 2 bases and J lost 6; bases outside the gene matches: 3. Germline CDR1 is MDHEN and CDR2 is SYDVKM.

The CDR3 sequence is CASTVRGAPNTEAFF. Written as DNA, the CDR3 is TGTGCCAGCACCGTACGGGGGGCTCCGAACACTGAAGCTTTCTTT. V is TRBV27 and J is TRBJ1-1; D perhaps matches TRBD1 (6 bases). The V gene lost 7 bases and the J gene lost 1 base, with 16 bases spanning the gap. This CDR3 contains 15 residues. CDR1 is MNHEY and CDR2 is SMNVEV in the germline V gene (reference sequence).

To note about this clone: Since no conserved phenylalanine or tryptophan closes the CDR3, a read error is the likely cause. The gene calls are TRBV2 and TRBJ1-1; D remains unclear. Germline CDR1 reads SNHLY; CDR2 reads FYNNEI. Trimming pared 5 bases from V and 3 bases from J, leaving 13 bases between. The CDR3 is made up of 14 amino acids. The CDR3: CASSPIMVDTEAFL. The CDR3 DNA follows: TGTGCCAGCAGTCCTATAATGGTGGACACTGAAGCTTTCCTT.

This sequence joins TRBV28 and TRBJ2-1; 13 bases map to TRBD2. The CDR3 is 15 residues long. The germline V gene encodes CDR1 MDHEN and CDR2 SYDVKM. Trimming took 5 bases from V and 10 from J; bases not matched to a gene: 8. CDR3 in amino acids: CASSPGLAGAYEQFF. DNA of the CDR3: TGTGCCAGCAGTCCTGGACTAGCGGGAGCTTACGAGCAGTTCTTC.

V and J are TRBV19 and TRBJ1-1, with D possibly being TRBD1 (5 bases). CDR3 length: 18 amino acids. Trimming stripped 7 bases from V and 0 bases from J, with 24 bases between. Germline V gene data show CDR1 as LNHDA and CDR2 as SQIVND (reference sequence). The CDR3 protein is CASTHREGTAVLNTEAFF. The CDR3, as DNA: TGTGCCAGTACCCATCGTGAAGGGACCGCCGTTTTGAACACTGAAGCTTTCTTT. Looking up the rest from reference TRBV19 and TRBJ1-1 gives the full variable domain: DGGITQSPKYLFRKEGQNVTLSCEQNLNHDAMYWYRQDPGQGLRLIYYSQIVNDFQKGDIAEGYSVSREKKESFPLTVTSAQKNPTAFYLCASTHREGTAVLNTEAFFGQGTRLTVV.

The genes are TRBV5-5 and TRBJ2-6; TRBD1 might be the D (6 bases). Germline CDR1 SGHKS, CDR2 YYEKEE (reference sequence). The CDR3 covers 15 residues. V was shortened by 4 bases and J by 4 bases, with 12 bases between the two germline ends. The CDR3 DNA sequence: TGTGCCAGCAGCCAGGGGTCGCGGGGGGCCAACGTCCTGACTTTC. Protein: CASSQGSRGANVLTF.

The chain couples TRBV11-2 to TRBJ1-3; unclear D gene. The length of the CDR3 is 13 residues. V lost 3 bases, J lost 8 bases, and 11 bases lay in between. Germline CDR1 and CDR2: SGHAT and FQNNGV. This CDR3 reads CASSFDSFDTIYF. CDR3 DNA: TGTGCCAGCAGCTTTGACTCCTTTGACACCATATATTTT. The entire variable domain, with the rest obtained from reference TRBV11-2 and TRBJ1-3, is as follows: EAGVAQSPRYKIIEKRQSVAFWCNPISGHATLYWYQQILGQGPKLLIQFQNNGVVDDSQLPKDRFSAERLKGVDSTLKIQPAKLEDSAVYLCASSFDSFDTIYFGEGSWLTVV.

This chain uses TRBV5-4 with TRBJ1-6; no firm D call. The CDR3 runs to 13 residues. In germline, CDR1 is SGHNT, CDR2 YYREEE (reference sequence). Trimming removed 0 bases at V and 9 bases at J, with 7 bases between. CDR3 sequence (DNA): TGTGCCAGCAGCTTGGGTGCGGTTTCACCCCTCCACTTT. Amino acid sequence: CASSLGAVSPLHF.

This chain joins TRBV7-9 and TRBJ1-6; 8 bases agree with TRBD1. Germline loops: CDR1 SEHNR, CDR2 FQNEAQ (reference sequence). The CDR3 covers 16 residues. V trimming: 3 bases; J trimming: 2 bases; junction bases outside the gene matches: 3. CDR3 coding DNA: TGTGCCAGCAGCTTGGACAGGGTAGCCTATAATTCACCCCTCCACTTT. It encodes CASSLDRVAYNSPLHF.

The chain joins TRBV7-6 to TRBJ2-6; 7 bases line up with TRBD1. This CDR3 is 16 amino acids long. V was clipped by 5 bases and J by 0 bases; unmatched bases: 4. From germline, CDR1 is SGHVS and CDR2 FNYEAQ. The CDR3 DNA reads as TGTGCCAGCAGCACGCGACAGGGCTCTGGGGCCAACGTCCTGACTTTC. Its protein product is CASSTRQGSGANVLTF. Variable domain in full (rest from reference TRBV7-6 and TRBJ2-6): GAGVSQSPRYKVTKRGQDVALRCDPISGHVSLYWYRQALGQGPEFLTYFNYEAQQDKSGLPNDRFSAERPEGSISTLTIQRTEQRDSAMYRCASSTRQGSGANVLTFGAGSRLTVL.

The chain joins TRBV5-6 to TRBJ2-5; D possibly corresponds to TRBD1 (5 bases). CDR1 and CDR2 (germline): SGHDT, YYEEEE. There are 15 residues in the CDR3. Trimming took off 0 bases at V and 4 bases at J, with 13 bases between the two ends. For the CDR3, the DNA is TGTGCCAGCAGCTTGGGGCAGGGCTACGGAGAGACCCAGTACTTC. Translating gives CASSLGQGYGETQYF.

The chain is built from TRBV7-8 and TRBJ1-3; TRBD1 matches 7 bases. The CDR3 is 12 residues long. V lost 11 bases to trimming and J lost 8 bases; unmatched junction nucleotides: 9. The germline V gene has CDR1 SGHVS and CDR2 FQNEAQ. The DNA for the CDR3 is TGTGCCGGAGGTTTAACAGGGGACACCATATATTTT. Amino acid sequence: CAGGLTGDTIYF.

The rearrangement links TRBV4-1 to TRBJ2-1; TRBD2 matches at 12 bases. The CDR3 extends over 17 amino acids. Germline loops: CDR1 MGHRA, CDR2 YSYEKL. Unmatched junction bases numbered 5, after V lost 0 bases and J lost 5 bases. In DNA, the CDR3 is TGCGCCAGCAGCCAAGACCTAGCGGGGGGGCACGACAATGAGCAGTTCTTC. This codes for CASSQDLAGGHDNEQFF.

The sample holds one count of this clone. The V call is TRBV28, the J call TRBJ2-5; either TRBD1 or TRBD2 may fit D (5 bases each). The J call may not be correct, given that the DNA end is closer to TRBJ2-7. The CDR3 is 14 amino acids. CDR1 is MDHEN and CDR2 is SYDVKM in the germline V gene. CDR3 bases: TGTGCCAGCAGTTTCGTATCAGGGACCGACGAGCAGTACTTC. The encoded protein is CASSFVSGTDEQYF.

This clone was observed a few times. The chain couples TRBV13 to TRBJ1-1; perhaps TRBD1 as D (5 bases). The germline gives CDR1 PRHDT, CDR2 FYEKMQ (reference sequence). The germline V and J ends were trimmed by 2 bases and 4 bases, with 14 bases remaining between them. This CDR3 region has 15 residues. CDR3 sequence (DNA): TGTGCCAGCAGCTTAAATGGGCTAGGGGTCACTGAAGCTTTCTTT. Its translation: CASSLNGLGVTEAFF.

J is TRBJ2-7 and V is TRBV18; the match to TRBD1 covers 10 bases. J lost 7 bases, V lost 6 bases, and 6 bases had no gene match. The CDR3 runs 13 residues. Germline loops: CDR1 KGHSH, CDR2 LQKENI. CDR3 region: CASSTGGAGEQYF. The CDR3 region has the DNA TGTGCCAGCTCGACAGGGGGCGCGGGGGAGCAGTACTTC.

This chain uses TRBV7-2 with TRBJ2-1; 9 bases match TRBD2. The CDR3 loop spans 18 amino acids. J was trimmed by 2 bases and V by 1 base; bases with no gene match: 9. Germline V lookup: CDR1 SGHTA, CDR2 FQGNSA. The CDR3 DNA is TGTGCCAGCAGCTTAGGCCGGGGCGGGGGGGCGACCTACAATGAGCAGTTCTTC. Amino acids: CASSLGRGGGATYNEQFF.

The rearrangement uses TRBV11-2 and TRBJ2-7; 8 bases map to TRBD1. The CDR3 is made up of 15 amino acids. The ends lost 0 bases at V and 3 bases at J; junction bases unmatched: 4. Germline V lookup: CDR1 SGHAT, CDR2 FQNNGV. CDR3 in DNA: TGTGCCAGCAGCTTAGAGGCAGGGGGCTACTACGAGCAGTACTTC. This sequence encodes CASSLEAGGYYEQYF. The full variable domain, its missing parts supplied by reference TRBV11-2 and TRBJ2-7, is EAGVAQSPRYKIIEKRQSVAFWCNPISGHATLYWYQQILGQGPKLLIQFQNNGVVDDSQLPKDRFSAERLKGVDSTLKIQPAKLEDSAVYLCASSLEAGGYYEQYFGPGTRLTVT.

The V and J genes are TRBV27 and TRBJ2-7, with TRBD1 as a possible D gene (6 bases). The CDR3 has 14 amino acids. The germline V gene encodes CDR1 MNHEY and CDR2 SMNVEV (reference sequence). V was trimmed by 3 bases and J by 1 base, leaving 10 bases between them. This chain's CDR3 is CASSFRQGSYEQYF. CDR3 sequence (DNA): TGTGCCAGCAGTTTTCGTCAGGGGTCCTACGAGCAGTACTTC.

This rearrangement joins TRBV10-3 to TRBJ1-5; D unclear. There are 12 residues in the CDR3. The germline V gene has CDR1 ENHRY and CDR2 SYGVKD. Trimming took 2 bases from V and 7 from J, leaving 6 bases between them. CDR3 sequence (DNA): TGTGCCATCAGTGAGCAGAACCAGCCCCAGCATTTT. Translated, it gives CAISEQNQPQHF.

V gene TRBV6-5 combines with J gene TRBJ1-2; TRBD1 matches 9 bases. From germline, CDR1 is MNHEY and CDR2 SVGAGI. This CDR3 is built from 16 residues. Trimming at V came to 1 base and at J to 10 bases, leaving 13 bases not matched to a gene. CDR3 amino acids: CASSYLTGGPSRVYTF. As DNA, the CDR3 is TGTGCCAGCAGTTACTTGACAGGGGGGCCCTCTAGGGTCTACACCTTC.

This clone was detected once. This chain uses TRBV9 with TRBJ2-1; 10 bases fit TRBD2. Trimming removed 3 bases from V and 5 bases from J; junction bases left unmatched: 8. Germline V CDR1 and CDR2: SGDLS, YYNGEE. This CDR3 comprises 16 residues. Written as DNA, the CDR3 is TGTGCCAGCAGCGCCTCACTAGCGGGAATCCACAATGAGCAGTTCTTC. It translates to CASSASLAGIHNEQFF.

This rearrangement joins TRBV7-7 to TRBJ2-3; TRBD1 might be the D (5 bases). This CDR3 has 14 residues. Trimming stripped 5 bases from V and 3 bases from J, with 12 bases between. CDR1 is SSHAT and CDR2 is FNYEAQ in the germline V gene (reference sequence). DNA for the CDR3: TGTGCCAGCAGCACCGGGCACAGGACAGATACGCAGTATTTT. It yields the protein CASSTGHRTDTQYF.

The V gene is TRBV6-5, the J gene TRBJ2-7; 10 bases are a match to TRBD2. The length of the CDR3 is 14 residues. J lost 2 bases, V lost 6 bases, and 4 bases had no gene match. Germline lookup yields CDR1 MNHEY and CDR2 SVGAGI. In DNA, the CDR3 is TGTGCCAGCAGGGATGGGACTAGCGCCTACGAGCAGTACTTC. It specifies CASRDGTSAYEQYF.

CDR3 region: CASSLFEGAEAFF. In DNA, the CDR3 is TGTGCCAGCAGTTTATTTGAGGGGGCTGAAGCTTTCTTT. The chain links TRBV28 to TRBJ1-1, with D tentatively TRBD1 (6 bases). The V and J ends lost 1 base and 6 bases respectively, with 9 bases between them. Per the germline V gene, CDR1 is MDHEN and CDR2 is SYDVKM. The CDR3 sequence is 13 residues long. Together with reference TRBV28 and TRBJ1-1, the CDR3 gives the full variable domain: DVKVTQSSRYLVKRTGEKVFLECVQDMDHENMFWYRQDPGLGLRLIYFSYDVKMKEKGDIPEGYSVSREKKERFSLILESASTNQTSMYLCASSLFEGAEAFFGQGTRLTVV.

This chain uses TRBV6-6 with TRBJ2-3; 7 bases agree with TRBD1. Per the germline V gene, CDR1 is MNHNY and CDR2 is SVGAGI (reference sequence). V shed 2 bases, J shed 5 bases, and the junction held 7 bases outside the gene matches. The length of the CDR3 is 15 residues. The CDR3 DNA follows: TGTGCCAGCAGTTACGATACAGGGGACAAAGATACGCAGTATTTT. Translating it yields CASSYDTGDKDTQYF.